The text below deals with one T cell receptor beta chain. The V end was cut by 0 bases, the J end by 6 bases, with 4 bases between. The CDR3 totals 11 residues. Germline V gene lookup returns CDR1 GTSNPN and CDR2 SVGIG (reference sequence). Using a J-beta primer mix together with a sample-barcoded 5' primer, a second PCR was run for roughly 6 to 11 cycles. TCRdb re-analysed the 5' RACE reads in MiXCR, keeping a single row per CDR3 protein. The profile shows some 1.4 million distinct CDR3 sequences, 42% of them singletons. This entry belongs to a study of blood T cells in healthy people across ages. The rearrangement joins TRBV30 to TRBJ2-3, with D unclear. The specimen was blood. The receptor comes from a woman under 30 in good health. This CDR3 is CAWSVKDTQYF. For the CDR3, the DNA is TGTGCCTGGAGTGTAAAGGATACGCAGTATTTT.